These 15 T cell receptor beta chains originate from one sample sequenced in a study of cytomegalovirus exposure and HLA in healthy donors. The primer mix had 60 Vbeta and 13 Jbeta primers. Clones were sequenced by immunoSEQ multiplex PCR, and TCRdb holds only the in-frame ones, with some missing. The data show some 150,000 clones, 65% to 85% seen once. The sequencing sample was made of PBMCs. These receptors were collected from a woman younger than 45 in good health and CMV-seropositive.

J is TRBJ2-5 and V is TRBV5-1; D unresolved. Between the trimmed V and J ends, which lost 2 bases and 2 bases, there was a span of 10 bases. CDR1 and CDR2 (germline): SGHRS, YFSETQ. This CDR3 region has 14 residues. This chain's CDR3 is CASSLMGRQETQYF. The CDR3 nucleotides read TGCGCCAGCAGCTTAATGGGCCGACAAGAGACCCAGTACTTC.

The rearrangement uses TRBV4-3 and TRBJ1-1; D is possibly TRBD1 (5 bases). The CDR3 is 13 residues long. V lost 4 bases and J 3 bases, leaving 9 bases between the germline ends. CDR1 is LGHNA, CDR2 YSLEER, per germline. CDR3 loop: CASSLRQYTEAFF. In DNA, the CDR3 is TGCGCCAGCAGCCTCAGACAGTACACTGAAGCTTTCTTT.

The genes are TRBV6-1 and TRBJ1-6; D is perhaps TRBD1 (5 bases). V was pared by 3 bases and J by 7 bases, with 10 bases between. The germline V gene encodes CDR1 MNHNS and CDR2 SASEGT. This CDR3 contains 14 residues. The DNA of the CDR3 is TGTGCCAGCAGTGAGGCAGGGTGGAATTCACCCCTCCACTTT. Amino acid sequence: CASSEAGWNSPLHF.

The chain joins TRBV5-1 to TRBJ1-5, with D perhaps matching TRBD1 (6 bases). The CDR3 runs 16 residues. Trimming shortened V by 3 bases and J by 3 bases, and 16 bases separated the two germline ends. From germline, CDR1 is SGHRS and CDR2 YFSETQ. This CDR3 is CASSSSPDSLNQPQHF. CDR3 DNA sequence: TGCGCCAGCAGCTCCTCCCCGGACAGCCTCAATCAGCCCCAGCATTTT.

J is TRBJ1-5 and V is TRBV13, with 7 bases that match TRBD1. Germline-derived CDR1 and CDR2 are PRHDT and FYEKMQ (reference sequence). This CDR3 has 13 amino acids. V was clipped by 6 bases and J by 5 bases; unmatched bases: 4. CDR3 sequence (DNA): TGTGCCAGCAGTCGACAGGGTGATCAGCCCCAGCATTTT. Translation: CASSRQGDQPQHF. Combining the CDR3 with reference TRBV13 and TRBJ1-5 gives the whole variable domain AAGVIQSPRHLIKEKRETATLKCYPIPRHDTVYWYQQGPGQDPQFLISFYEKMQSDKGSIPDRFSAQQFSDYHSELNMSSLELGDSALYFCASSRQGDQPQHFGDGTRLSIL.

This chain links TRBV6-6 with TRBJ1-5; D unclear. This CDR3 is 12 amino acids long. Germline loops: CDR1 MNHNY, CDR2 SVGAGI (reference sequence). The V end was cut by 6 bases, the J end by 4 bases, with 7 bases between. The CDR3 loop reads CASRTPNQPQHF. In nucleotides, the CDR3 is TGTGCCAGCAGGACACCAAATCAGCCCCAGCATTTT.

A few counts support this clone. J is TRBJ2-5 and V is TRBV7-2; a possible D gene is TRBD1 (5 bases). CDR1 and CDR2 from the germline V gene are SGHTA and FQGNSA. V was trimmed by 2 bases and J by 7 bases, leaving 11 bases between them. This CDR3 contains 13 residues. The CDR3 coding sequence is TGTGCCAGCAGCTTACAGTGGCAGGGGACCCAGTACTTC. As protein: CASSLQWQGTQYF. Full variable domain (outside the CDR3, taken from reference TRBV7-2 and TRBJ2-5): GAGVSQSPSNKVTEKGKDVELRCDPISGHTALYWYRQSLGQGLEFLIYFQGNSAPDKSGLPSDRFSAERTGGSVSTLTIQRTQQEDSAVYLCASSLQWQGTQYFGPGTRLLVL.

CDR3 sequence (DNA): TGTGCCAGCAGCTTGACCGCCGGGACAGGGGGTGGCTACACCTTC. Protein sequence: CASSLTAGTGGGYTF. J is TRBJ1-2 and V is TRBV5-4, with 11 positions matching TRBD1. Germline V lookup: CDR1 SGHNT, CDR2 YYREEE (reference sequence). CDR3 length: 15 residues. The V segment lost 1 base and the J segment 7 bases; nucleotides outside the gene matches: 6.

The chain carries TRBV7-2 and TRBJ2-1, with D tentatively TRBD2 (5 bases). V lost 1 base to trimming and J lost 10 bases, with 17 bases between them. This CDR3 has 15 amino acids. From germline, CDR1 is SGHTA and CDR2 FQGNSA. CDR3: CASSLVGLDGVEQFF. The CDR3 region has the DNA TGTGCCAGCAGCTTAGTGGGTTTGGACGGGGTGGAGCAGTTCTTC.

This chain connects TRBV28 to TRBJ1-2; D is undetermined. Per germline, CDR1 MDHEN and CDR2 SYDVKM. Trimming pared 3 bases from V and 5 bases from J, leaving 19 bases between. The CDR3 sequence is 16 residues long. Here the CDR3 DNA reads TGTGCCAGCAGTTTTTTGGGCACTCTCCCTCAATATGGCTACACCTTC. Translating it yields CASSFLGTLPQYGYTF.

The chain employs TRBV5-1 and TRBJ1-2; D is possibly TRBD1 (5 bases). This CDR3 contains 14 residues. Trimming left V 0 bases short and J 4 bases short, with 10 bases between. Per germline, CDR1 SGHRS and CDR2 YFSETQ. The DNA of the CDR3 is TGCGCCAGCAGCTTGGGGGGGGATGGCTATGGCTACACCTTC. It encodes CASSLGGDGYGYTF.

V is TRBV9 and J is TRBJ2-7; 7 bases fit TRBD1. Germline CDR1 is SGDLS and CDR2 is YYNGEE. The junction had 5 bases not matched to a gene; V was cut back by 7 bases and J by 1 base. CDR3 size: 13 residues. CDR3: CASGKGQSYEQYF. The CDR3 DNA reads TGTGCCAGCGGCAAGGGACAGTCCTACGAGCAGTACTTC.

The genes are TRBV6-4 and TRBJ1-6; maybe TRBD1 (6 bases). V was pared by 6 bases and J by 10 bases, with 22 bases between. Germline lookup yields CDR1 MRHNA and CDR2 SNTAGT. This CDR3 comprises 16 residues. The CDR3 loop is CASSDNGGGLSSPLHF. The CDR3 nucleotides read TGTGCCAGCAGCGACAACGGGGGGGGCTTGTCATCACCCCTCCACTTT.

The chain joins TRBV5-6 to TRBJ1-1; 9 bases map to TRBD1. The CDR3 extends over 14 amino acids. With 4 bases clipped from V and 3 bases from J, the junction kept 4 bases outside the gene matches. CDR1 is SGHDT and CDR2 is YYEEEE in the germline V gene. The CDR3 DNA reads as TGTGCCAGCAGCGCGGGGACAGGGTACACTGAAGCTTTCTTT. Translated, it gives CASSAGTGYTEAFF.

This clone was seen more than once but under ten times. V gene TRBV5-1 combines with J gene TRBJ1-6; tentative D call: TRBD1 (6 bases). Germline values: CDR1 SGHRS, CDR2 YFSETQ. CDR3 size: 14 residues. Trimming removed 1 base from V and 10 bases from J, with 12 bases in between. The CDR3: CASSLQGIGSPLHF. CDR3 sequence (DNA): TGCGCCAGCAGCTTGCAGGGGATAGGGTCACCCCTCCACTTT.